This TCR beta chain originates from a study of blood T cell repertoires in COVID-19. Whole-study context: Sites across the United States, Italy and Spain contributed samples from acute and convalescent COVID-19.

The CDR3 has 14 residues. The germline V and J ends were trimmed by 4 bases and 4 bases, with 13 bases remaining between them. Germline-derived CDR1 and CDR2 are MGHDK and SYGVNS. Per the original data handling: Reference gene primer amplification in the assay estimated nucleated cell counts. Assay used: immunoSEQ multiplex PCR; TCRdb lists only in-frame clones, some missing. V, J and clone size derive from that table, while D and trimming were established from the DNA sequence. The table includes nearly 35,000 clones, around 73% detected once. What was sequenced was peripheral blood. This sequence was found in a woman aged 60 to 75 with acute or convalescent COVID-19. The chain recombines TRBV25-1 with TRBJ1-1; D is possibly TRBD1 (5 bases). As DNA, the CDR3 is TGTGCCAGCAGTGCGATCGGGGGAACCACTGAAGCTTTCTTT. It yields the protein CASSAIGGTTEAFF.